This T cell receptor (beta chain) was found in a study of spatial heterogeneity in lung cancer (dated by TCRdb to about 2019). For context, the study as a whole: More beta-chain than alpha-chain transcripts were consistently detected, likely reflecting higher beta-chain transcript abundance. At surgery, hundreds of tumor regions, almost 65 matched nontumor lung samples and 56 PBMC samples were TCR-sequenced for both alpha and beta chains. In the raw uncorrected reads, each unique combination of TCR and UMI appeared more than ten times on average. Nonsynonymous mutation counts, determined by whole-exome sequencing of tumor tissue, were related to features of the TCR repertoire. In tumor regions, TCR transcript counts showed a strong correlation with a T cell transcriptional module score from matched bulk RNA-seq. TCR alpha and beta repertoires were quantitatively compared across multiple tumor regions, matched nontumor lung and blood in non-small cell lung cancer.

The paper's findings and limits, for the study overall: TCR-seq coverage of tumor T cells was estimated to be only around 7.3% for alpha chains and 13% to 15% for beta chains. Additional single-cell paired TCR alpha and beta sequencing was considered necessary to confirm, at a functional level, the hypothesis that regional TCRs recognize regional mutations. Counts of ubiquitous and regional expanded TCRs were found to correlate with counts of ubiquitous and regional nonsynonymous mutations, respectively. The tumor nonsynonymous mutation count correlated with the number of expanded alpha and beta TCRs within the tumor.

This clonotype is described as medium-sized (0.01 to 0.1%). Its antigen is not yet known. Per-nucleotide qualities are absent, and no much larger clonotype sits a single base away. Library prep was done by 5' RACE. Sequencer: NextSeq 500. The TCR library protocol attached a unique molecular identifier to each TCR cDNA molecule to allow correction of PCR and sequencing errors. Regarding the original processing steps: Decombinator tools were used for TCR identification, UMI-based error correction and CDR3 extraction. Expanded TCRs were defined as those above a frequency of 2 per 1,000, corresponding to the top 1% of the tumor frequency distribution. Expanded tumor TCRs statistically deemed absent (corrected P<0.05) from at least one tumor region were classed as regional, and all other expanded tumor TCRs were classed as ubiquitous. Rényi diversity was computed with the R vegan package after subsampling each repertoire 100 times to 5,000 TCRs. CDR3 similarity networks were built from amino acid triplet string-kernel similarity, connecting CDR3s with pairwise similarity above 0.82. TCRdb's own reprocessing of the public reads used fastp at Q25 and MiXCR and kept productive beta chains. Each CDR3 protein gets just one entry, which takes the most common genes and DNA from the rows behind it. These V and J calls rely on TCRdb rather than the paper's analysis. The sample includes approximately 7,000 distinct CDR3 sequences, with under 20% observed a single time. The top ten constitute approximately 12% of the sample.

The sample's time point label, in plain terms: sample taken at primary tumor resection. The donors were some 70 patients from the lung TRACERx cohort who had early-stage, untreated non-small cell lung cancer. For TCR sequencing, whole RNA was extracted from tumor and nontumor lung tissue, or from cryopreserved PBMC samples, and no cell sorting was done. Patients were selected for TCR sequencing only if sufficient RNA was available from at least two tumor regions. Tumor and adjacent nontumor lung specimens were reviewed by a lung pathologist before selection. The TCR originated in a female donor with early-stage non-small cell lung cancer. This specimen was lung tumor tissue, taken at surgery.

The CDR3 protein is CASSLGTENYGYTF. In nucleotides, the sequence is TGCGCCAGCAGCTTAGGGACTGAGAACTATGGCTACACCTTC. The sequence joins TRBV5-1 to TRBJ1-2; 5 matching bases give a weak D call of TRBD1. CDR1 is given as SGHRS and CDR2 as YFSETQ, both from the germline V gene. The CDR3 runs 14 residues from the cysteine to the phenylalanine. The kept DNA is CDR3 alone, 42 bases in frame from the first base. Relative to germline, V is 2 bases shorter and J is 2 bases shorter, with 10 bases between their ends.